This TCR beta chain derives from a study of cytomegalovirus exposure and HLA in healthy donors. Findings and limits, study-wide: Confirmation in vitro established that a few CMV-associated chains were specific for CMV antigens. For TCR beta chains, V- and J-gene trimming was later linked to a missense DCLRE1C variant. When presence/absence was analysed, sequencing depth was taken to be roughly uniform across donors.

Of note for this clone: The antigen remains undetermined.

CDR1 is SGDLS, CDR2 YYNGEE, per germline. Trimming cost V 6 bases and J 0 bases, with 11 bases left between them. This CDR3 is 14 amino acids long. The PCR employed 60 Vbeta primers together with 13 Jbeta primers. Clones were read by immunoSEQ multiplex PCR, and TCRdb kept only the in-frame ones, dropping some. The sample carries approximately 100,000 clones, 9.4% recorded once. The TCR sequence derives from a man aged 45-65 years in good health and CMV-seropositive. The specimen was PBMCs. The chain uses TRBV9 and TRBJ2-3; D is possibly TRBD2 (6 bases). CDR3 coding DNA: TGTGCCAGCAACGGGGGACCTAGCACAGATACGCAGTATTTT. Translation gives CASNGGPSTDTQYF.